These 29 T cell receptor beta chains were sequenced from one sample in a study of cytomegalovirus exposure and HLA in healthy donors. The primer mix had 60 Vbeta and 13 Jbeta primers. Only in-frame clones appear in the TCRdb table, and some are missing; sequencing was by immunoSEQ multiplex PCR. Of some 91,000 clones listed, roughly nine tenths were seen once; the top ten hold roughly 8.3%. The sequenced material came from PBMCs. These receptors were collected from a man under 40 in good health and CMV-seropositive.

This chain connects TRBV28 to TRBJ2-7, with 8 bases fitting TRBD1. The CDR3 loop spans 14 amino acids. CDR1 and CDR2 (germline): MDHEN, SYDVKM. Trimming took 5 bases from V and 3 from J; bases not matched to a gene: 6. Here the CDR3 DNA reads TGTGCCAGCAGTGGCCGGGACAGGATCTACGAGCAGTACTTC. This sequence encodes CASSGRDRIYEQYF.

Only a few counts were recorded for this clone. The chain combines TRBV21-1 with TRBJ2-1; TRBD1 is the table's D call and was not checked against the DNA. TRBV21-1 is tagged as a pseudogene. The CDR3 contains 13 residues. CDR3 amino acids: CASSKQGYNEQFF. CDR3 nucleotides: TGTGCCAGCAGCAAGCAGGGGTACAATGAGCAGTTCTTC.

The chain couples TRBV28 to TRBJ2-1, with 13 bases fitting TRBD2. The CDR3 contains 18 residues. Germline V CDR1 and CDR2: MDHEN, SYDVKM. V dropped 5 bases and J dropped 1; count of bases not matched to a gene: 8. CDR3 DNA: TGTGCCAGCAGTAAGGGACTAGCGGGACTAGCATCCTACAATGAGCAGTTCTTC. This gives the protein CASSKGLAGLASYNEQFF.

The chain has TRBV28 and TRBJ2-2; the match to TRBD2 covers 13 bases. V gave up 8 bases and J gave up 6 bases; unmatched junction bases: 9. CDR1 MDHEN and CDR2 SYDVKM come from the germline V gene. This CDR3 is 16 amino acids long. In DNA form, the CDR3 reads TGTGCCAGCGAGACTAGCGGGAGGTCGGGCGCCGGGGAGCTGTTTTTT. This gives the protein CASETSGRSGAGELFF.

The chain couples TRBV6-6 to TRBJ2-6; D remains ambiguous. The V end was cut by 7 bases, the J end by 4 bases, with 17 bases between. Germline CDR1 and CDR2: MNHNY and SVGAGI (reference sequence). The CDR3 loop spans 16 amino acids. CDR3 sequence reads: CASTHVTFPGANVLTF. CDR3 bases: TGTGCCAGCACTCACGTTACTTTCCCAGGGGCCAACGTCCTGACTTTC.

The gene calls are TRBV28 and TRBJ2-6, with TRBD1 identical over 11 bases. J was trimmed by 0 bases and V by 3 bases; bases with no gene match: 13. CDR1 is MDHEN and CDR2 is SYDVKM in the germline V gene. The CDR3 is 21 residues long. CDR3 residues: CASSLPGTGGIGYSGANVLTF. DNA for the CDR3: TGTGCCAGCAGTTTGCCCGGGACAGGGGGAATAGGGTACTCTGGGGCCAACGTCCTGACTTTC.

The chain is built from TRBV19 and TRBJ2-5, with D tentatively TRBD1 (6 bases). The V gene lost 3 bases and the J gene lost 2 bases, with 16 bases spanning the gap. The CDR3 has 16 amino acids. The V gene's germline CDR1 is LNHDA and CDR2 SQIVND (reference sequence). In DNA, the CDR3 is TGTGCCAGTAGTATCTCCCCCTGGCAGGGGCAAGAGACCCAGTACTTC. Encoded protein: CASSISPWQGQETQYF.

J is TRBJ2-3 and V is TRBV6-4, with 11 nucleotides matching TRBD2. The V and J ends lost 0 bases and 4 bases, in that order; junction bases with no gene match: 3. Germline V gene lookup returns CDR1 MRHNA and CDR2 SNTAGT. There are 16 residues in the CDR3. The CDR3 sequence: CASSDSVAGGPDTQYF. DNA of the CDR3: TGTGCCAGCAGTGACTCAGTAGCGGGAGGGCCAGATACGCAGTATTTT.

The CDR3 coding sequence is TGTGCCAGCAGCGTAGACTCCCTTTACACCGGGGAGCTGTTTTTT. Translated, it gives CASSVDSLYTGELFF. The chain carries TRBV9 and TRBJ2-2; no definite D call. Trimming took off 0 bases at V and 3 bases at J, with 9 bases between the two ends. There are 15 residues in the CDR3. Germline lookup yields CDR1 SGDLS and CDR2 YYNGEE.

The V and J genes are TRBV7-9 and TRBJ1-2; a possible D gene is TRBD1 (5 bases). V was pared by 2 bases and J by 5 bases, with 9 bases between. The CDR3 is made up of 13 amino acids. Germline values: CDR1 SEHNR, CDR2 FQNEAQ (reference sequence). CDR3 sequence: CASSLIPGYGYTF. CDR3 bases: TGTGCCAGCAGCTTAATTCCAGGGTATGGCTACACCTTC.

The CDR3, as DNA: TGTGCCAGCAGTCAACGAGTGGGACAGGGGGACTATGGCTACACCTTC. Protein sequence: CASSQRVGQGDYGYTF. J is TRBJ1-2 and V is TRBV6-6, with TRBD1 matching over 11 bases. The junction had 8 bases not matched to a gene; V was cut back by 5 bases and J by 3 bases. CDR1 and CDR2 from the germline V gene are MNHNY and SVGAGI (reference sequence). This CDR3 is built from 16 residues.

The chain links TRBV5-1 to TRBJ1-2; D might be TRBD1 (6 bases). CDR3 length: 16 amino acids. The germline V gene encodes CDR1 SGHRS and CDR2 YFSETQ. V lost 0 bases and J lost 4, with 16 bases in between. The chain's CDR3 is CASSLGGLQGAYGYTF. Written as DNA, the CDR3 is TGCGCCAGCAGCTTGGGGGGATTACAGGGTGCCTATGGCTACACCTTC.

This chain joins TRBV2 and TRBJ2-1; 10 positions agree with TRBD1. Trimming at V came to 7 bases and at J to 2 bases, leaving 2 bases not matched to a gene. This CDR3 has 14 amino acids. The germline gives CDR1 SNHLY, CDR2 FYNNEI. The CDR3 loop reads CASTGQGAYNEQFF. CDR3 sequence (DNA): TGTGCCAGCACCGGACAGGGGGCCTACAATGAGCAGTTCTTC.

V and J are TRBV19 and TRBJ2-6, with 7 positions matching TRBD1. J was trimmed by 1 base and V by 6 bases; bases with no gene match: 9. CDR1 LNHDA and CDR2 SQIVND come from the germline V gene (reference sequence). This CDR3 has 17 residues. CDR3 region: CASSRQGGVSGANVLTF. The CDR3, as DNA: TGTGCCAGTAGCCGACAGGGTGGTGTATCTGGGGCCAACGTCCTGACTTTC.

The rearrangement joins TRBV5-4 to TRBJ1-1; D unclear. With 0 bases removed from V and 4 bases from J, the gap between germline ends came to 10 bases. Germline V CDR1 and CDR2: SGHNT, YYREEE (reference sequence). This CDR3 region has 14 residues. CDR3 in amino acids: CASSLGSSGTEAFF. The CDR3 nucleotides are TGTGCCAGCAGCTTGGGCTCCTCGGGCACTGAAGCTTTCTTT.

The chain employs TRBV5-1 and TRBJ2-3; 13 bases agree with TRBD2. V was pared by 4 bases and J by 4 bases, with 6 bases of the junction left unmatched. The germline V gene has CDR1 SGHRS and CDR2 YFSETQ. The CDR3 covers 16 residues. The CDR3 DNA is TGCGCCAGCAGCCCGCGACTAGCGGGAGGTTCAGATACGCAGTATTTT. The encoded protein is CASSPRLAGGSDTQYF.

The rearrangement joins TRBV6-4 to TRBJ2-1, with TRBD2 as a possible D gene (5 bases). This CDR3 comprises 15 residues. With 10 bases removed from V and 4 bases from J, the gap between germline ends came to 20 bases. Per the germline V gene, CDR1 is MRHNA and CDR2 is SNTAGT. CDR3 sequence (DNA): TGTGCCACCAGGCCCGGAGGCGGTCCATACAATGAGCAGTTCTTC. Translation gives CATRPGGGPYNEQFF.

The rearrangement uses TRBV6-5 and TRBJ1-4, with D unclear. The CDR3 sequence is 15 residues long. Germline values: CDR1 MNHEY, CDR2 SVGAGI. Trimming cost V 5 bases and J 0 bases, with 10 bases left between them. CDR3 in amino acids: CASSPTATTNEKLFF. Here the CDR3 DNA reads TGTGCCAGCAGTCCGACTGCTACAACTAATGAAAAACTGTTTTTT.

This chain joins TRBV10-1 and TRBJ2-7; 8 bases match TRBD2. This CDR3 spans 13 amino acids. Germline trimming cut 6 bases from V and 2 bases from J; bases unmatched to any gene: 3. Germline assignment: CDR1 WNHNN and CDR2 SYGVQD (reference sequence). The CDR3 DNA reads as TGCGCCAGCAGCTTAGCGGGGACCTACGAGCAGTACTTC. Translating it yields CASSLAGTYEQYF.

The CDR3 spells CASSYSPAGYTGELFF. The CDR3 DNA follows: TGTGCCAGCAGTTACTCGCCAGCGGGTTACACCGGGGAGCTGTTTTTT. The V and J genes are TRBV6-5 and TRBJ2-2, with D perhaps TRBD2 (6 bases). From germline, CDR1 is MNHEY and CDR2 SVGAGI. The germline V and J ends were trimmed by 0 bases and 3 bases, with 11 bases remaining between them. This CDR3 is built from 16 residues.

Here the CDR3 DNA reads TGTGCCAGCAGAGAGGACAGCTATGGCTACACCTTC. Amino acids: CASREDSYGYTF. The chain uses TRBV2 and TRBJ1-2, with D tentatively TRBD1 (6 bases). CDR1 and CDR2 (germline): SNHLY, FYNNEI. The CDR3 runs to 12 residues. Trimming left V 6 bases short and J 4 bases short, with 9 bases between.

This chain uses TRBV25-1 with TRBJ1-1; TRBD1 is a possible D gene (5 bases). Germline CDR1 MGHDK, CDR2 SYGVNS. V was shortened by 5 bases and J by 0 bases, with 10 bases between the two germline ends. This CDR3 is built from 14 residues. The CDR3 here is CASSRAGMNTEAFF. The CDR3 bases are TGTGCCAGCAGTCGCGCAGGGATGAACACTGAAGCTTTCTTT.

This clone was found once. This rearrangement joins TRBV5-1 to TRBJ2-2; the D gene is possibly TRBD1 (5 bases). The germline V gene encodes CDR1 SGHRS and CDR2 YFSETQ. Deletions cut 4 bases from V and 6 bases from J, with 10 bases between. The CDR3 is made up of 13 amino acids. DNA of the CDR3: TGCGCCAGCAGCCTAGACAGATCCGGGGAGCTGTTTTTT. Protein sequence: CASSLDRSGELFF.

As regards this clone: The same CDR3 arises from other DNA sequences in this sample as well. J is TRBJ1-1 and V is TRBV6-6; D is perhaps TRBD1 (6 bases). Germline V gives CDR1 MNHNY, CDR2 SVGAGI (reference sequence). This CDR3 has 13 residues. V lost 6 bases to trimming and J lost 2 bases, with 10 bases between them. DNA of the CDR3: TGTGCCAGCAGCTTACAGGGAAACACTGAAGCTTTCTTT. This gives the protein CASSLQGNTEAFF.

The V call is TRBV7-9, the J call TRBJ2-1; D perhaps matches TRBD2 (5 bases). CDR1 and CDR2 (germline): SEHNR, FQNEAQ (reference sequence). V was clipped by 5 bases and J by 4 bases, with 15 bases between them. This CDR3 comprises 15 residues. CDR3 bases: TGTGCCAGCAGCCCTCTGACTACACCTTACAATGAGCAGTTCTTC. Translating gives CASSPLTTPYNEQFF.

The chain couples TRBV2 to TRBJ2-3; 10 bases map to TRBD2. Germline-derived CDR1 and CDR2 are SNHLY and FYNNEI. The CDR3 is 16 residues long. With 4 bases clipped from V and 1 base from J, the junction kept 5 bases outside the gene matches. The CDR3 region has the DNA TGTGCCAGCAGTGGACTAGCGGGTCGAGGCACAGATACGCAGTATTTT. Protein sequence: CASSGLAGRGTDTQYF.

The chain carries TRBV19 and TRBJ2-3; the match to TRBD2 covers 8 bases. The CDR3 spans 16 residues. Trimming removed 5 bases from V and 2 bases from J; junction bases left unmatched: 9. CDR1 is LNHDA and CDR2 is SQIVND in the germline V gene (reference sequence). CDR3 sequence (DNA): TGTGCCAGTAGTCCCACCCAGCGGGGGCTCACAGATACGCAGTATTTT. Residues: CASSPTQRGLTDTQYF.

This chain's CDR3 is CAISELGTSGSYEQYF. The DNA for the CDR3 is TGTGCCATCAGTGAGTTGGGGACTAGCGGGTCCTACGAGCAGTACTTC. The chain employs TRBV10-3 and TRBJ2-7, with 12 bases identical to TRBD2. This CDR3 contains 16 residues. Germline assignment: CDR1 ENHRY and CDR2 SYGVKD. Losses at the gene ends were 1 base for V and 1 base for J; bases not matched to a gene: 2.

V usage is TRBV30 and J usage is TRBJ1-1; D gene uncertain. The CDR3 has 14 residues. The V and J ends lost 3 bases and 3 bases respectively, with 14 bases between them. CDR1 is GTSNPN, CDR2 SVGIG, per germline (reference sequence). In DNA, the CDR3 is TGTGCCTGGAGGGGGAGTATTAGATACACTGAAGCTTTCTTT. Residues: CAWRGSIRYTEAFF.